These T cell receptor beta chains were read from a single sample in a study of T cell responses to AZD1222 COVID-19 vaccine. Method: immunoSEQ multiplex PCR; TCRdb's copy keeps in-frame clones and lacks some. Among about 99,000 clones listed, around nine tenths were seen once. This specimen consisted of peripheral blood, obtained 28 days after the second dose of the MenACWY control vaccine. The source is an adult who received the MenACWY meningococcal vaccine as a control. The CDR3 runs from the conserved cysteine through the conserved F or W. Some rows mark clone size as missing; the rest say once, few, many or name a class of expanded clone.

v_call,j_call,clone_size,cdr3_aa
TRBV19,TRBJ1-1,-,CASSRGDWKTEAFF
TRBV19,TRBJ2-5,-,CASSPGQKRETQYF
TRBV6-2/TRBV6-3,TRBJ2-1,-,CASSSRTSGVGLGKFF
TRBV5-1,TRBJ2-1,-,CASSPLAGGQNEQFF
TRBV28,TRBJ2-2,-,CASSVYRGNTGELFF
TRBV5-1,TRBJ1-1,-,CASGFGWGLNTEAFF
TRBV12-5,TRBJ2-5,-,CASGLGETGQETQYF
TRBV28,TRBJ1-6,-,CASRGQGYNSPLHF
TRBV27,TRBJ1-3,-,CASSTRQGTLWNTIYF
TRBV4-2,TRBJ2-7,-,CASSQEWDTSYEQYF
TRBV19,TRBJ2-3,-,CASKTVQRGTDTQYF
TRBV7-9,TRBJ1-3,-,CASSLGGGGASRNTIYF
TRBV7-2,TRBJ2-3,once,CASSLALLSTDTQYF
TRBV7-8,TRBJ1-5,-,CASSLVVARSNQPQHF
TRBV28,TRBJ1-2,-,CASSHSRSSQRGYTF
TRBV7-2,TRBJ2-5,-,CASSSPGVAGGRKTQYF
TRBV7-9,TRBJ1-1,-,CASRRSQGYQGRTEAFF
TRBV4-1,TRBJ1-6,once,CASSQAINSPLHF
TRBV28,TRBJ1-2,-,CASSLISGRGYGYTF
TRBV4-3,TRBJ1-2,-,CASSQDIRYGYTF
TRBV19,TRBJ1-5,once,CASTLDSEYSNQPQHF
TRBV5-8,TRBJ1-5,-,CASSEGGRGSNQPQHF
TRBV7-2,TRBJ1-2,-,CASSFHSQSYGYTF
TRBV5-4,TRBJ2-7,-,CASSLDQGAFYEQYF
TRBV18,TRBJ1-1,-,CASSPGGTGNTEAFF
TRBV7-2,TRBJ1-1,-,CASTIYSRGEAFF
TRBV4-3,TRBJ1-4,-,CASSHLRTSNEKLFF
TRBV7-3,TRBJ2-5,once,CASSLGGRGQETQYF
TRBV7-8,TRBJ2-5,-,CASSLSGDQETQYF
TRBV28,TRBJ2-5,-,CASSLGGAQETQYF
TRBV5-5,TRBJ1-3,-,CASSFNSGNTIYF
TRBV9,TRBJ2-2,few,CASSVALQDTGELFF
TRBV5-1,TRBJ1-5,-,CASSPGQGGYSNQPQHF
TRBV5-1,TRBJ1-6,-,CASSTQPAGTGINSPLHF
TRBV24-1,TRBJ1-5,-,CATSAGTNSNQPQHF
TRBV6-5,TRBJ2-7,-,CASSYSGTGPYEQYF
TRBV27,TRBJ2-2,-,CASRSLGAGTGELFF
TRBV18,TRBJ2-7,-,CASSPPLAGGSGEQYF